Listed below are T cell receptor beta chains from one sample, sequenced in a study of blood T cell repertoires in COVID-19. Generated by immunoSEQ multiplex PCR, the TCRdb table keeps only in-frame clones and is missing some. The sample yields about 280,000 clones, around four fifths seen once. The sample comprised peripheral blood. Receptor source: a woman aged 45 to 65 who had recovered from COVID-19. Both conserved end residues are part of each CDR3. The order of the fields is clone size, V gene, J gene, D gene, CDR3 DNA, CDR3 protein. A D gene is named only where the DNA matches it firmly. Expanded clones get a size class; other rows say once, few or many, or leave the size out.

>.|TRBV30|TRBJ1-6|.
TGTGCCTGGAGTGTGCCGGGGTTTGGGTATTCACCCCTCCACTTT
CAWSVPGFGYSPLHF
>.|TRBV4-1|TRBJ2-3|TRBD2
TGCGCCAGCAGCCAAGAACCCCGGACTAGCGGGGGCACAGATACGCAGTATTTT
CASSQEPRTSGGTDTQYF
>.|TRBV28|TRBJ1-4|TRBD1
TGTGCCAGCAGCCGGGACAGGGGAAGAACTAATGAAAAACTGTTTTTT
CASSRDRGRTNEKLFF
>.|TRBV28|TRBJ1-5|TRBD1
TGTGCCAGCAGTCCTAACAGGGGTGATCAGCCCCAGCATTTT
CASSPNRGDQPQHF
>.|TRBV7-9|TRBJ1-5|.
TGTGCCAGCAGCTTAGATGTGTCCTACAATCAGCCCCAGCATTTT
CASSLDVSYNQPQHF
>.|TRBV5-1|TRBJ1-6|.
TGCGCCAGCAGCCCACAGGGCTATAATTCACCCCTCCACTTT
CASSPQGYNSPLHF
>once|TRBV9|TRBJ2-2|TRBD1
TGTGCCAGCAGCGTAGGTCGGACAGGGGGTACCGGGGAGCTGTTTTTT
CASSVGRTGGTGELFF
>once|TRBV30|TRBJ2-1|.
TGTGCCTGGAGAACACAGGGCTATCAGTACAATGAGCAGTTCTTC
CAWRTQGYQYNEQFF
>.|TRBV21-1|TRBJ1-5|.
TGTGCCAGCAGCCCCGGGTCCCAGCCCCAGCATTTT
CASSPGSQPQHF
>.|TRBV9|TRBJ2-2|.
TGTGCCAGCAGCTCGGGAGTCCCGGGCGGGGAGCTGTTTTTT
CASSSGVPGGELFF
>once|TRBV5-1|TRBJ2-1|TRBD2
TGCGCCAGCAGCTCGACTAGCAACTCCTACAATGAGCAGTTCTTC
CASSSTSNSYNEQFF
>.|TRBV18|TRBJ2-2|.
TGTGCCAGCTCACCACCGAATCTCGGGATCGGCGGGGAGCTGTTTTTT
CASSPPNLGIGGELFF
>few|TRBV27|TRBJ1-6|.
TGTGCCAGCACGACGCGATCCTTAGCATCCTATAATTCACCCCTCCACTTT
CASTTRSLASYNSPLHF
>few|TRBV5-6|TRBJ2-3|TRBD2
TGTGCCAGCAGCATAGGATTAGCGGGAAGGGCGGGTAAAGATACGCAGTATTTT
CASSIGLAGRAGKDTQYF
>once|TRBV6-2/TRBV6-3|TRBJ1-5|TRBD1
TGTGCCAGCAACCCGGGACAGGGGAGCAATCAGCCCCAGCATTTT
CASNPGQGSNQPQHF
>.|TRBV21-1|TRBJ1-4|.
TGTGCCAGCAGCAAAGTCATTCAGGGTCGGTTTGAAAAACTGTTTTTT
CASSKVIQGRFEKLFF
>.|TRBV6-1|TRBJ1-2|.
TGTGCCAGCAGTGAAGTCCTCTCTAACTATGGCTACACCTTC
CASSEVLSNYGYTF
>.|TRBV7-9|TRBJ2-2|TRBD1
TGTGCCAGCATCCCGGACAGGGGGCATACCGGGGAGCTGTTTTTT
CASIPDRGHTGELFF
>.|TRBV7-2|TRBJ2-2|TRBD1
TGTGCCAGCAGACGACAGGGGGCGAACACCGGGGAGCTGTTTTTT
CASRRQGANTGELFF
>.|TRBV11-2|TRBJ2-3|.
TGTGCCAGCAGCTTTGTCGAAACGGGAACGCAGTATTTT
CASSFVETGTQYF
>once|TRBV4-2|TRBJ2-7|.
TGTGCCAGCAGCCAACAGACTCCGGCGGGAGAGCAGTACTTC
CASSQQTPAGEQYF
>.|TRBV28|TRBJ2-3|.
TGTGCCAGCGGCTTGGGCACAATTAGCACAGATACGCAGTATTTT
CASGLGTISTDTQYF
>.|TRBV5-1|TRBJ2-5|.
TGCGCCAGCAGCTTGGGTACAGGACCGTACCAAGAGACCCAGTACTTC
CASSLGTGPYQETQYF
>.|TRBV7-2|TRBJ2-7|.
TGTGCCAGCAGCTTTGGACAGAGGGTCTACGAGCAGTACTTC
CASSFGQRVYEQYF
>.|TRBV7-9|TRBJ1-5|.
TGTGCCAGCAGCCACCCTAATAGCAATCAGCCCCAGCATTTT
CASSHPNSNQPQHF
>once|TRBV6-5|TRBJ2-7|TRBD1
TGTGCCAGCAGCCAGGACAGGGGGCCTCCGTACGAGCAGTACTTC
CASSQDRGPPYEQYF
>.|TRBV2|TRBJ1-6|.
TGTGCCAGCAGCCTGGGGGGGATATGGCCACCCCTCCACTTT
CASSLGGIWPPLHF
>.|TRBV28|TRBJ1-5|.
TGTGCCAGCAGTTTGGGGGGAGGCAATCAGCCCCAGCATTTT
CASSLGGGNQPQHF
>.|TRBV28|TRBJ1-6|TRBD1
TGTGCCAGCAGTTCGGGCCCAGGGGGTTCCTATAATTCACCCCTCCACTTT
CASSSGPGGSYNSPLHF
>.|TRBV4-3|TRBJ1-2|.
TGCGCCAGCAGCCATGGGGGGAATGGCTACACCTTC
CASSHGGNGYTF
>.|TRBV2|TRBJ1-1|.
TGTGCCAGTTTGGGGGGTGAAGCTTTCTTT
CASLGGEAFF
>.|TRBV5-1|TRBJ1-1|.
TGCGCCAGCAGCTCTCGGACAGATGGCACTGAAGCTTTCTTT
CASSSRTDGTEAFF
>few|TRBV5-5|TRBJ1-4|TRBD1
TGTGCCAGCAGCCAAGGGCCGGGACAGGCGGATGAAAAACTGTTTTTT
CASSQGPGQADEKLFF
>.|TRBV7-9|TRBJ1-2|TRBD1
TGTGCCAGCAGCGGTCGGACAGGGGGCGTTGGCTATGGCTACACCTTC
CASSGRTGGVGYGYTF
>.|TRBV4-3|TRBJ2-1|.
TGCGCCAGCAGCCAAGACTGGGAGGCCCACAATGAGCAGTTCTTC
CASSQDWEAHNEQFF
>.|TRBV9|TRBJ1-3|.
TGTGCCAGCAGCCCAGGTCCGGTTTCTGGAAACACCATATATTTT
CASSPGPVSGNTIYF
>.|TRBV7-3|TRBJ2-2|TRBD2
TGTGCCAGCAGCTTCTCGACTAGCGGGGGATCCGGGGAGCTGTTTTTT
CASSFSTSGGSGELFF